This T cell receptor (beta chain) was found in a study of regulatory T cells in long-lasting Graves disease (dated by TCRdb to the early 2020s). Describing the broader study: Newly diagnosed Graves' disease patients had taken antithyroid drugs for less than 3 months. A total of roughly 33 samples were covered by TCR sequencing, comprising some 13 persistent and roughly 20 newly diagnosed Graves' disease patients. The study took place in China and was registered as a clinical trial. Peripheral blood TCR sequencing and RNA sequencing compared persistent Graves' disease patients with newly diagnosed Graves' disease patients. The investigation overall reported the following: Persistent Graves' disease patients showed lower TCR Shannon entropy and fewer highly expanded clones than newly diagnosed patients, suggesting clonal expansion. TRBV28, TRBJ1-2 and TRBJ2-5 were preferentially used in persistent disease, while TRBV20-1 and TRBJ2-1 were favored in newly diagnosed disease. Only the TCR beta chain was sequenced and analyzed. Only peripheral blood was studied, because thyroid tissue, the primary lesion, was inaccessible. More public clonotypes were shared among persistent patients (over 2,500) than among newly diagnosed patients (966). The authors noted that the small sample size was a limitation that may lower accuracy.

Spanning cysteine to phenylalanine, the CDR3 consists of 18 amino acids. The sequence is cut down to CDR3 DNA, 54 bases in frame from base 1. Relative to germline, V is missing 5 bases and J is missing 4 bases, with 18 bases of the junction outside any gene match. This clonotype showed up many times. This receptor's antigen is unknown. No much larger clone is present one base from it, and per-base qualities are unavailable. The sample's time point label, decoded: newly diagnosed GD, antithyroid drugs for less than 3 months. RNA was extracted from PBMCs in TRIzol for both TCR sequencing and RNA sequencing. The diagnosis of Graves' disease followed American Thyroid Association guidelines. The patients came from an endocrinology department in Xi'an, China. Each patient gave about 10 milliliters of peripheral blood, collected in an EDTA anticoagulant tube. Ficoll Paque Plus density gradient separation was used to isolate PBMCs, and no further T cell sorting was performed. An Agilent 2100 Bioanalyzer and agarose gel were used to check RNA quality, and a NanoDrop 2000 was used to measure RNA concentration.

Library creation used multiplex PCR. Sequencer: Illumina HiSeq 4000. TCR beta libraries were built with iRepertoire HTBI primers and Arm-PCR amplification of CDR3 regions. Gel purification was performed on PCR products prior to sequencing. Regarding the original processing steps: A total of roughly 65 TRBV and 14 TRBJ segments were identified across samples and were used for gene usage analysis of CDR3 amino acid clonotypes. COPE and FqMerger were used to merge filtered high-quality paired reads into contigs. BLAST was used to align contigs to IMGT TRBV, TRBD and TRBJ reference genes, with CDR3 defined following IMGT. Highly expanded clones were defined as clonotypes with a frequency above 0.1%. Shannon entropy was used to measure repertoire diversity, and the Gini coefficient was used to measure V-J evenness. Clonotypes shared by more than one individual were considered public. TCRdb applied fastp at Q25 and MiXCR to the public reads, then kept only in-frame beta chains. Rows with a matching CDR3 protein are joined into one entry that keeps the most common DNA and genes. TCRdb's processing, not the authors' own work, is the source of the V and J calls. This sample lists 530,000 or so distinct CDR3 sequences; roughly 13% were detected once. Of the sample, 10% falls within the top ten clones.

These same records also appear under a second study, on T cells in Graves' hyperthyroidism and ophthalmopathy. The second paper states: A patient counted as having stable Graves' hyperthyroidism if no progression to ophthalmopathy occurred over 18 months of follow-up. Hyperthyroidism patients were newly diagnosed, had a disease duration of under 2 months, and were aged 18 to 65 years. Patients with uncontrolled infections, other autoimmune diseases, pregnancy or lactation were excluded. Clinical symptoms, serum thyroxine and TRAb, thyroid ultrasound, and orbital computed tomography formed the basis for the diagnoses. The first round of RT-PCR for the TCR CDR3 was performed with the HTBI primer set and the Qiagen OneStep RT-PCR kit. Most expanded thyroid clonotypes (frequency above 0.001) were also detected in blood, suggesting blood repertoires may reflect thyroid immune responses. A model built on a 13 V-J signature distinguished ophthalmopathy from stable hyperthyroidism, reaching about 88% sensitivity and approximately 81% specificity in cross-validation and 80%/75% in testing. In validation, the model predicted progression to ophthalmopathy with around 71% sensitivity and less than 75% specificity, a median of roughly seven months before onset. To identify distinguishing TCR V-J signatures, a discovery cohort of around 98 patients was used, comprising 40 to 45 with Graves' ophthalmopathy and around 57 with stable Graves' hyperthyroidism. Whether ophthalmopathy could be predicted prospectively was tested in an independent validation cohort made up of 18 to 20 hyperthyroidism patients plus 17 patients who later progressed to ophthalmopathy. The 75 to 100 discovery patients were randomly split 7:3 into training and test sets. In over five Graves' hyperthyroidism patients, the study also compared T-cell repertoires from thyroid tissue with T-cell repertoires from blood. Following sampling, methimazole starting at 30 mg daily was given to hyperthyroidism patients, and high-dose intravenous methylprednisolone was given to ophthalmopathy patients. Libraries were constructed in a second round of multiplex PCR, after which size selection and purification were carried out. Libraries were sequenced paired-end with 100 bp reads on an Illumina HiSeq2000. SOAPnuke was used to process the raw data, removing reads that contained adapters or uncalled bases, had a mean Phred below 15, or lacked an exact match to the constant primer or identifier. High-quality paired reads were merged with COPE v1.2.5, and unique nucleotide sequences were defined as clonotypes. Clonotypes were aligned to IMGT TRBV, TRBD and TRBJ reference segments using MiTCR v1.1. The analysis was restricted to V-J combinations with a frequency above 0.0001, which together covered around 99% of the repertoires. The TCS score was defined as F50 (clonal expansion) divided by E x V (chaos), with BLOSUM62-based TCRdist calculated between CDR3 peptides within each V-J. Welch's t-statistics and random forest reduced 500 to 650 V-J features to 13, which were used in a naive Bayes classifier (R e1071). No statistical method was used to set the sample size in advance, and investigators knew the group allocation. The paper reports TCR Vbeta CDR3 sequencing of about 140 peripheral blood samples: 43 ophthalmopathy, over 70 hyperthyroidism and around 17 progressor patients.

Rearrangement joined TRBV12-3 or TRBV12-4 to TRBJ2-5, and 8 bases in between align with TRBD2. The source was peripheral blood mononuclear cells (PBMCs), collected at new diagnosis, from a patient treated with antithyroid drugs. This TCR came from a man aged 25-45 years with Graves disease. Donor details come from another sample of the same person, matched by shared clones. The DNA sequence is TGTGCCAGCAGTCCCACCCAAACCTTAGCGGGGAGGGGAGAGACCCAGTACTTC. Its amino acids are CASSPTQTLAGRGETQYF.